The T cell receptor beta chain under discussion was sequenced for a study of technical replicates of blood from several donors. The CDR3 length is 13 residues. With 4 bases clipped from V and 8 bases from J, the junction kept 7 bases outside the gene matches. Germline V gives CDR1 SGHRS, CDR2 YFSETQ. TCRdb's table, derived via immunoSEQ multiplex PCR, lists solely in-frame clones and lacks some. The sample holds some 98,000 clones; roughly 95% are singletons and the top ten take 0.23%. The chain couples TRBV5-1 to TRBJ1-1, with 8 positions matching TRBD1. Sequencing used T cells isolated from PBMCs. The clonotype was recovered from a human donor in good health. The chain's CDR3 is CASSDGQGPEAFF. CDR3 bases: TGCGCCAGCAGCGACGGACAGGGACCCGAAGCTTTCTTT.